This T cell receptor (beta chain) stems from a study of blood T cell repertoires in COVID-19. CDR1 SGHVS and CDR2 FNYEAQ come from the germline V gene. The CDR3 contains 16 residues. V shed 1 base and J shed 10 bases, with 20 bases lying between them. TCRdb's copy holds only in-frame clones and misses some; the assay was immunoSEQ multiplex PCR. In the table there are around 42,000 clones, more than 70% of which are singletons. This receptor was taken from a human donor in a cohort sampled during active COVID-19. The sample was peripheral blood. The J gene is TRBJ2-1, the V gene TRBV7-6; tentative D call: TRBD1 (5 bases). CDR3 in DNA: TGTGCCAGCAGCTTAGTGGCGGCGTCCACCTGGGGCGAGCAGTTCTTC. Translating gives CASSLVAASTWGEQFF.